A single sample is the source of the 22 T cell receptor beta chains below, sequenced in a study of blood T cell repertoires in COVID-19. Generated by immunoSEQ multiplex PCR, the TCRdb table keeps only in-frame clones and is missing some. The data show 250,000 to 300,000 clones, approximately 91% seen once. Sequenced: PBMCs or T cells enriched from blood (not recorded which). The receptor set was obtained from a woman younger than 45 who had recovered from COVID-19.

The V gene is TRBV24-1, the J gene TRBJ2-1; 7 bases are a match to TRBD1. CDR1 is KGHDR and CDR2 is SFDVKD in the germline V gene. The V gene end was trimmed by 7 bases and the J gene end by 0 bases; junction bases not matched to a gene: 2. This CDR3 is 14 amino acids long. The CDR3 DNA follows: TGTGCCACCAGGGGACAGAGCTCCTACAATGAGCAGTTCTTC. Translating it yields CATRGQSSYNEQFF.

The chain joins TRBV18 to TRBJ2-2, with TRBD1 identical over 9 bases. Germline V gene lookup returns CDR1 KGHSH and CDR2 LQKENI. V shed 1 base and J 5 bases; nucleotides not matched to a gene: 5. There are 16 residues in the CDR3. The DNA of the CDR3 is TGTGCCAGCTCACCACGACGGACAGGGGATACCGGGGAGCTGTTTTTT. This sequence encodes CASSPRRTGDTGELFF.

The chain uses TRBV24-1 and TRBJ2-7; the match to TRBD1 covers 9 bases. The length of the CDR3 is 14 residues. Germline loops: CDR1 KGHDR, CDR2 SFDVKD. Germline trimming cut 4 bases from V and 7 bases from J; bases unmatched to any gene: 7. In DNA form, the CDR3 reads TGTGCCACCAGTGACCCCGGACAGGGGAGGGAGCAGTACTTC. Its protein product is CATSDPGQGREQYF.

The V and J genes are TRBV9 and TRBJ2-1, with 8 bases lining up with TRBD2. Per the germline V gene, CDR1 is SGDLS and CDR2 is YYNGEE. The CDR3 loop spans 15 amino acids. The V segment lost 5 bases and the J segment 8 bases; nucleotides outside the gene matches: 12. The CDR3 spells CASSAGSGSLDEQFF. CDR3 DNA: TGTGCCAGCAGTGCCGGGAGCGGGAGTTTGGATGAGCAGTTCTTC.

The V gene is TRBV7-2, the J gene TRBJ2-2; 8 bases match TRBD2. Germline V CDR1 and CDR2: SGHTA, FQGNSA. The CDR3 spans 15 residues. V gave up 6 bases and J gave up 3 bases; unmatched junction bases: 6. The CDR3 DNA reads as TGTGCCAGCAGTAGACTAGCGCAATACACCGGGGAGCTGTTTTTT. Protein product: CASSRLAQYTGELFF.

The rearrangement joins TRBV5-1 to TRBJ1-2; 8 bases match TRBD1. Germline lookup yields CDR1 SGHRS and CDR2 YFSETQ. J lost 6 bases, V lost 0 bases, and 4 bases had no gene match. The CDR3 is made up of 14 amino acids. The chain's CDR3 is CASSLEAGGDGYTF. The CDR3 DNA sequence: TGCGCCAGCAGCTTGGAGGCAGGGGGCGATGGCTACACCTTC.

This chain connects TRBV7-3 to TRBJ2-1, with D perhaps matching TRBD2 (6 bases). The V end was cut by 6 bases, the J end by 4 bases, with 10 bases between. This CDR3 comprises 13 residues. The V gene's germline CDR1 is SGHTA and CDR2 FQGTGA. CDR3 in amino acids: CASSWDSYNEQFF. In nucleotides, the CDR3 is TGTGCCAGCAGTTGGGACTCATACAATGAGCAGTTCTTC.

CDR3 amino acids: CASSLVGTNQETQYF. The CDR3 nucleotides are TGTGCCAGCAGCTTAGTCGGGACTAACCAAGAGACCCAGTACTTC. J is TRBJ2-5 and V is TRBV11-2, with 7 bases matching TRBD2. The germline CDR1 and CDR2 sequences are SGHAT and FQNNGV. This CDR3 comprises 15 residues. V shed 1 base and J 0 bases; nucleotides not matched to a gene: 2.

The V call is TRBV7-9, the J call TRBJ2-7; 9 nucleotides line up with TRBD1. CDR1 and CDR2 (germline): SEHNR, FQNEAQ (reference sequence). Losses at the gene ends were 5 bases for V and 5 bases for J; bases not matched to a gene: 10. The CDR3 covers 15 residues. The CDR3 DNA follows: TGTGCCAGCAGCCTTTACATAGGGACAGGGAACGAGCAGTACTTC. The encoded protein is CASSLYIGTGNEQYF.

A single count supports this clone. The rearrangement joins TRBV10-3 to TRBJ2-7; D is possibly TRBD1 (5 bases). The V end was cut by 3 bases, the J end by 5 bases, with 14 bases between. Per germline, CDR1 ENHRY and CDR2 SYGVKD. This CDR3 region has 14 residues. This CDR3 is CAISEGQGMDEQYF. The CDR3 DNA is TGTGCCATCAGTGAAGGTCAGGGAATGGACGAGCAGTACTTC.

This chain joins TRBV5-1 and TRBJ2-7, with D tentatively TRBD1 (6 bases). The CDR3 has 15 residues. Looked up from germline, CDR1 is SGHRS and CDR2 is YFSETQ. Trimming removed 4 bases from V and 2 bases from J, with 16 bases in between. The CDR3 region is CASSPLQGPPYEQYF. The DNA for the CDR3 is TGCGCCAGCAGCCCCTTACAGGGTCCCCCCTACGAGCAGTACTTC.

This sequence joins TRBV6-5 and TRBJ2-1; possibly TRBD2 for D (5 bases). Trimming removed 6 bases at V and 4 bases at J, with 16 bases between. Germline V gene lookup returns CDR1 MNHEY and CDR2 SVGAGI. The CDR3 runs to 15 residues. The CDR3 spells CASRPSGVGYNEQFF. For the CDR3, the DNA is TGTGCCAGCAGACCATCCGGGGTAGGGTACAATGAGCAGTTCTTC.

This clone was seen a single time. The V gene is TRBV19, the J gene TRBJ2-5; D is unclear. V lost 4 bases to trimming and J lost 3 bases, with 15 bases between them. CDR3 length: 15 amino acids. CDR1 is LNHDA, CDR2 SQIVND, per germline (reference sequence). The DNA of the CDR3 is TGTGCCAGTAGTACAGGATACCCGGTGAAAGAGACCCAGTACTTC. It codes for CASSTGYPVKETQYF.

This chain uses TRBV11-2 with TRBJ1-2; D possibly corresponds to TRBD1 (6 bases). The CDR3 has 17 amino acids. Trimming pared 0 bases from V and 4 bases from J, leaving 18 bases between. CDR1 SGHAT and CDR2 FQNNGV come from the germline V gene. The CDR3 spells CASSLDYEGGRAYGYTF. DNA of the CDR3: TGTGCCAGCAGCTTAGATTACGAGGGGGGGCGTGCCTATGGCTACACCTTC.

In the case of this clone: One end of the junction varies from germline; a read error may be responsible. The V call is TRBV6-2 or TRBV6-3, the J call TRBJ1-1; 9 nucleotides line up with TRBD1. Germline V lookup: CDR1 MNHEY, CDR2 SVGEGT. The CDR3 sequence is 11 residues long. CDR3 sequence: CASSYTGGSWF. The CDR3 region has the DNA TGTGCCAGCAGTTATACAGGGGGCTCATGGTTT.

The V call is TRBV9, the J call TRBJ1-4; 8 positions agree with TRBD1. This CDR3 contains 16 residues. Trimming took 5 bases from V and 0 from J; bases not matched to a gene: 6. The germline gives CDR1 SGDLS, CDR2 YYNGEE. CDR3 bases: TGTGCCAGCAGTAGACAGGGGTCGGCAACTAATGAAAAACTGTTTTTT. Protein product: CASSRQGSATNEKLFF.

The V gene is TRBV9, the J gene TRBJ2-2, with 7 bases identical to TRBD2. The germline V gene has CDR1 SGDLS and CDR2 YYNGEE. CDR3 length: 13 residues. The V segment lost 4 bases and the J segment 7 bases; nucleotides outside the gene matches: 4. The DNA for the CDR3 is TGTGCCAGCAGCCCGACTAGCTTCGGGGAGCTGTTTTTT. Its translation is CASSPTSFGELFF.

The rearrangement links TRBV5-1 to TRBJ2-1; D remains unclear. V was pared by 10 bases and J by 5 bases, with 10 bases between. Germline V gene sequence: CDR1 SGHRS, CDR2 YFSETQ. The CDR3 has 11 amino acids. DNA for the CDR3: TGCGCCTCCCGGAGAGACAATGAGCAGTTCTTC. As protein: CASRRDNEQFF. Full variable domain (missing parts from reference TRBV5-1 and TRBJ2-1): KAGVTQTPRYLIKTRGQQVTLSCSPISGHRSVSWYQQTPGQGLQFLFEYFSETQRNKGNFPGRFSGRQFSNSRSEMNVSTLELGDSALYLCASRRDNEQFFGPGTRLTVL.

This rearrangement joins TRBV27 to TRBJ1-6; possibly TRBD1 for D (6 bases). Germline values: CDR1 MNHEY, CDR2 SMNVEV (reference sequence). Deletions cut 6 bases from V and 10 bases from J, with 10 bases between. CDR3 length: 12 amino acids. CDR3 nucleotides: TGTGCCAGCAGGCCGCAGGGGTCACCCCTCCACTTT. As protein: CASRPQGSPLHF.

The chain joins TRBV27 to TRBJ2-1; 8 bases match TRBD1. V was clipped by 5 bases and J by 4 bases; unmatched bases: 10. The CDR3 covers 16 residues. Germline CDR1 MNHEY, CDR2 SMNVEV (reference sequence). The CDR3 coding sequence is TGTGCCAGCAGTCCGAAGGGGACAGGCCTTTACAATGAGCAGTTCTTC. Protein: CASSPKGTGLYNEQFF.

The chain uses TRBV7-2 and TRBJ1-5; D unclear. Germline V gives CDR1 SGHTA, CDR2 FQGNSA. Trimming stripped 1 base from V and 0 bases from J, with 10 bases between. The CDR3 runs 16 residues. CDR3 loop: CASSLESALSNQPQHF. The CDR3 DNA reads as TGTGCCAGCAGCTTAGAAAGCGCCCTTAGCAATCAGCCCCAGCATTTT.

Only one count was recorded for this clone. V is TRBV6-2 or TRBV6-3 and J is TRBJ1-2; a possible D gene is TRBD1 (6 bases). V lost 6 bases and J 7 bases, leaving 24 bases between the germline ends. The CDR3 is made up of 16 amino acids. In germline, CDR1 is MNHEY, CDR2 SVGEGT. In nucleotides, the CDR3 is TGTGCCAGCAGCCCTACATGGGGCTTTTGGACAGCTGGCTACACCTTC. Translated, it gives CASSPTWGFWTAGYTF.